This entry describes one TCR beta chain. The data originate from a study of T-cell memory formation after mild COVID-19. TCR alpha and TCR beta cDNA libraries carrying sample barcodes and UMIs were produced by 5'RACE using constant-segment primers. TCRdb passed the 5' RACE reads through MiXCR, listing each CDR3 protein once. The sample comprises 430,000 or so distinct CDR3 sequences, around 25% of which are singletons, and around 12% rests with the top ten. The CDR3 extends over 17 amino acids. The germline V gene encodes CDR1 SEHNR and CDR2 FQNEAQ (reference sequence). Between the trimmed V and J ends, which lost 2 bases and 5 bases, there was a span of 21 bases.

Sequencing was done on a sample of PBMCs or a T cell subset sorted from them (not recorded which). This clonotype was sampled from an adult woman who had mild COVID-19 (a few samples of this study predate the infection). Cell type and time point are not known. The chain couples TRBV7-9 to TRBJ1-1; D gene uncertain. CDR3 amino acids: CASSLSAGVRVRTEAFF. As DNA, the CDR3 is TGTGCCAGCAGCTTATCCGCCGGGGTTAGAGTACGGACTGAAGCTTTCTTT.